This TCR beta chain was found in a study of shared clonotypes between healthy human individuals. There were no recent acute infections or vaccinations among the donors, who were healthy HIV-negative adults. From germline, CDR1 is MNHEY and CDR2 SMNVEV (reference sequence). V lost 4 bases and J 2 bases, leaving 18 bases between the germline ends. This CDR3 is built from 16 residues. Measured with immunoSEQ multiplex PCR; TCRdb has only the in-frame clones, and not every one. Of more than 900,000 clones in the sample, about 80% were seen once. Sequences were obtained from memory CD4+ T cells from PBMCs. Indicated subset: CD45RA-negative fraction. The rearrangement uses TRBV27 and TRBJ2-7; D may be TRBD2 (6 bases). The source of this sequence is a man in his late teens or twenties in good health. Some clones in this sample may be carry-over from other donors' samples. The CDR3 coding sequence is TGTGCCAGCAGTTGGCGAAGAATCGGGGAGGCCTACGAGCAGTACTTC. This encodes CASSWRRIGEAYEQYF.